This T cell receptor (beta chain) is drawn from a study of shared clonotypes between healthy human individuals. For the study at large: Donors were two women and a few men aged 18 to 49.

Assay: immunoSEQ multiplex PCR; the TCRdb copy retains only in-frame clones and omits some. The table lists around 720,000 clones, more than 70% of them singletons, with 1.5% to 2% in the top ten. On this clone: What it recognizes is unknown.

Study conclusions and caveats: Across four donors, naive CD4 shared 5% to 6.5%, naive CD8 3.5% to 4%, memory CD4 approximately 2.5%, memory CD8 over 0.3%.

Sequenced input: memory CD4+ T cells sorted from blood. This sample's subset: CD45RA-negative fraction. The clonotype comes from a woman in her twenties or thirties in good health.

This chain's CDR3 is CASSAPGGGGSYNEQFF. Here the CDR3 DNA reads TGTGCCAGCAGCGCCCCAGGGGGTGGCGGGAGCTACAATGAGCAGTTCTTC. V usage is TRBV9 and J usage is TRBJ2-1, with D possibly being TRBD1 or TRBD2 (7 bases each). The CDR3 sequence is 17 residues long. The V end was cut by 3 bases, the J end by 3 bases, with 19 bases between. The germline V gene has CDR1 SGDLS and CDR2 YYNGEE.